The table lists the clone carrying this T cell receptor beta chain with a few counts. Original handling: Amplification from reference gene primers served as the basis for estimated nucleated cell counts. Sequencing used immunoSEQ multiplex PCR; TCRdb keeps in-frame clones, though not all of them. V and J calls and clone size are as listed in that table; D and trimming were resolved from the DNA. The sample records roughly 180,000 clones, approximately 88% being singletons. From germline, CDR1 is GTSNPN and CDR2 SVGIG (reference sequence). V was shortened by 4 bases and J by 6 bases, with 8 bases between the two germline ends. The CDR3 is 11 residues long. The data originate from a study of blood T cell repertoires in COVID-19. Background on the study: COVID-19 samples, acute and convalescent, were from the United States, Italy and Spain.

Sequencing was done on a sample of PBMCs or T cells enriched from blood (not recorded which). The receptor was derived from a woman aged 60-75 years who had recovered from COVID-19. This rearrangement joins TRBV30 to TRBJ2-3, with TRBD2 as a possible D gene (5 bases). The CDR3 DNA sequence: TGTGCCTGGACCCGGGGTGATACGCAGTATTTT. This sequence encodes CAWTRGDTQYF.